The present TCR beta chain was sequenced within a study of cytomegalovirus exposure and HLA in healthy donors. On the study more broadly: From HLA-typed donors, an early data release held approximately 85 million unique TCRs.

Between the trimmed V and J ends, which lost 3 bases and 4 bases, there was a span of 12 bases. CDR1 MDHEN and CDR2 SYDVKM come from the germline V gene. CDR3 length: 15 amino acids. Amplification used 60 Vbeta primers and 13 Jbeta primers. Generated by immunoSEQ multiplex PCR, the TCRdb table keeps only in-frame clones and is missing some. The table includes roughly 140,000 clones, roughly 80% detected once. On this clone itself: Its target is unknown.

Study-wide points: Analyses of presence/absence relied on an assumption of roughly uniform sequencing depth across donors. Confirmation was obtained in vitro that a few CMV-associated chains are specific for CMV antigens.

All donors participated as healthy donors of bone marrow. This clonotype was sampled from a middle-aged man in good health and CMV-seronegative. The chain uses TRBV28 and TRBJ1-4; weak D call: TRBD1 (6 bases). The specimen was PBMCs. The CDR3 spells CASSFPTGRNEKLFF. DNA of the CDR3: TGTGCCAGCAGTTTCCCCACAGGGCGTAATGAAAAACTGTTTTTT. The full variable domain, rest sourced from reference TRBV28 and TRBJ1-4, is DVKVTQSSRYLVKRTGEKVFLECVQDMDHENMFWYRQDPGLGLRLIYFSYDVKMKEKGDIPEGYSVSREKKERFSLILESASTNQTSMYLCASSFPTGRNEKLFFGSGTQLSVL.